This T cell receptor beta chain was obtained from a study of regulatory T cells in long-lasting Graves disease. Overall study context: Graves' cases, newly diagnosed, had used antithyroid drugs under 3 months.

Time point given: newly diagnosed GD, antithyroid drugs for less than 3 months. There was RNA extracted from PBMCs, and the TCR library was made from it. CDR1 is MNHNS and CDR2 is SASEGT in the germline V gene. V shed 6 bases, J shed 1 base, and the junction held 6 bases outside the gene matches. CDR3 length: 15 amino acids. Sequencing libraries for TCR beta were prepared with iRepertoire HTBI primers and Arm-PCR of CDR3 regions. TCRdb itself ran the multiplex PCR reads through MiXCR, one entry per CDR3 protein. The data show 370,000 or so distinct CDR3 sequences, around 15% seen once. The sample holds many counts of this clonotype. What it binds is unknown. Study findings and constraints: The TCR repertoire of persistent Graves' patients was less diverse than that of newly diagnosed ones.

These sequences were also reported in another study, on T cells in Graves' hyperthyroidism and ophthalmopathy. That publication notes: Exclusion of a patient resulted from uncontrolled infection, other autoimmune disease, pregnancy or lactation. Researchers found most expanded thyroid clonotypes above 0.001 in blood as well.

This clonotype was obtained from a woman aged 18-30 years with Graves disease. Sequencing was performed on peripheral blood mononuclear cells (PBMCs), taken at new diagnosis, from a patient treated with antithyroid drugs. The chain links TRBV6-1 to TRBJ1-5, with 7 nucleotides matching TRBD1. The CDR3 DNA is TGTGCCAGCAGAATACAGGGGTGGAGCAATCAGCCCCAGCATTTT. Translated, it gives CASRIQGWSNQPQHF.